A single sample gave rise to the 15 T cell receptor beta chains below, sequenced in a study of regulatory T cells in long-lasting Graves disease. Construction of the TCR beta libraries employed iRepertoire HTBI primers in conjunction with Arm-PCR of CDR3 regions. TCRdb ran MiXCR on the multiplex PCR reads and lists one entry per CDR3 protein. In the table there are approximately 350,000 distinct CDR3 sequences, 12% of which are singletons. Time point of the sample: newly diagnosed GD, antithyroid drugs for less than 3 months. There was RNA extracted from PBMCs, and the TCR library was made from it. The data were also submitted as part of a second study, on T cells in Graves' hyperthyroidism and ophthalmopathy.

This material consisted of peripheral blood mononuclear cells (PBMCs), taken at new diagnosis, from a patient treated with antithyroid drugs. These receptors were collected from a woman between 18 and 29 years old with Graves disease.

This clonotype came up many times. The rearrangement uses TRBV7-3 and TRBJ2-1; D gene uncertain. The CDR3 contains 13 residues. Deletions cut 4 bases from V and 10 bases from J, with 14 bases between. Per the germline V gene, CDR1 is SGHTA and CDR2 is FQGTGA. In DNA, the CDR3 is TGTGCCAGCAGCTCTACCACGCGCAGCGAGCAGTTCTTC. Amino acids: CASSSTTRSEQFF.

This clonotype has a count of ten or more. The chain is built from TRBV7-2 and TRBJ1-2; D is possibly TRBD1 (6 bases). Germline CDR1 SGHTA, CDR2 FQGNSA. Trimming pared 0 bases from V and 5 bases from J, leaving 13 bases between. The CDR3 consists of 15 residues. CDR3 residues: CASSLALAGVYGYTF. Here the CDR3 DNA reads TGTGCCAGCAGCTTAGCTCTGGCAGGGGTATATGGCTACACCTTC.

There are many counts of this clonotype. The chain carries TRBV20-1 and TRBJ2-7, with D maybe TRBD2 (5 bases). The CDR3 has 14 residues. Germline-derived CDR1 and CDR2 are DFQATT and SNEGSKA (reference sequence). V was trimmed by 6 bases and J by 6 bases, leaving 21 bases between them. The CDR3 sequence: CSATYSGMPSEQYF. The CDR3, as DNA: TGCAGTGCAACGTACTCCGGGATGCCAAGCGAGCAGTACTTC.

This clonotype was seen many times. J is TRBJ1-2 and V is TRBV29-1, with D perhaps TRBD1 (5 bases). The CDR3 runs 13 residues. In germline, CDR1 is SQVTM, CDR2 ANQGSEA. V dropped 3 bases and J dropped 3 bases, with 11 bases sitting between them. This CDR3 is CSVDQTADYGYTF. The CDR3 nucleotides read TGCAGCGTTGACCAGACAGCTGACTATGGCTACACCTTC.

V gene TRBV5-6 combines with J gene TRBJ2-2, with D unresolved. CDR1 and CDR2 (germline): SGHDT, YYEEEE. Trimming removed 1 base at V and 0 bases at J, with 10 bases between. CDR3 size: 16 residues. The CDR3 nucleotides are TGTGCCAGCAGCTTGCGCCACCACGCGAACACCGGGGAGCTGTTTTTT. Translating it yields CASSLRHHANTGELFF.

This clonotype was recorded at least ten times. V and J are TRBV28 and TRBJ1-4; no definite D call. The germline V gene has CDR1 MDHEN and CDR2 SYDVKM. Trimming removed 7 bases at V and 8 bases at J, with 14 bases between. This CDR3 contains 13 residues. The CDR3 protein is CASTEGGEEKLFF. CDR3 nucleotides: TGTGCCAGCACTGAGGGAGGAGAAGAAAAACTGTTTTTT.

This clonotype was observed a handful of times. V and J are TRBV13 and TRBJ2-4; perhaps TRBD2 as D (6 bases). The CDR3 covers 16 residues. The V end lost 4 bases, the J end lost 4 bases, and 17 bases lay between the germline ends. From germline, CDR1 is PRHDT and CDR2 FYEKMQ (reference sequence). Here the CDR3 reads CASSSDGQGGKNIQYF. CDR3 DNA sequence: TGTGCCAGCAGCTCCGACGGGCAGGGAGGAAAAAACATTCAGTACTTC. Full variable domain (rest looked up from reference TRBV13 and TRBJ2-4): AAGVIQSPRHLIKEKRETATLKCYPIPRHDTVYWYQQGPGQDPQFLISFYEKMQSDKGSIPDRFSAQQFSDYHSELNMSSLELGDSALYFCASSSDGQGGKNIQYFGAGTRLSVL.

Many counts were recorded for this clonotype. The DNA for the CDR3 is TGTGCCAGCAGCTTAGGCAGGGGTTACGAGCAGTACGTC. This gives the protein CASSLGRGYEQYV. V usage is TRBV7-8 and J usage is TRBJ2-7; tentatively, D is TRBD1 (6 bases). Germline V gene lookup returns CDR1 SGHVS and CDR2 FQNEAQ. The germline V and J ends were trimmed by 1 base and 4 bases, with 8 bases remaining between them. The CDR3 is made up of 13 amino acids.

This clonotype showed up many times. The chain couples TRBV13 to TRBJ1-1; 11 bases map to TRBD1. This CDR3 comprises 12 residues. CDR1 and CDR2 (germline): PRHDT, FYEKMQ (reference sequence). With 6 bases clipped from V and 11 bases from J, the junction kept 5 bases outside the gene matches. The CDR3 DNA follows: TGTGCCAGCAGATGGACAGGGGGCGACGCTTTCTTT. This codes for CASRWTGGDAFF.

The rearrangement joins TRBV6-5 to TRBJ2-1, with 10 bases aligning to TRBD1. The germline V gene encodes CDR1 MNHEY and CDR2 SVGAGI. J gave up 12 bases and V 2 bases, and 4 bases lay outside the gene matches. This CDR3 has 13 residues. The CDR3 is CASSYLGQGWQFF. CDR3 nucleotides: TGTGCCAGCAGTTACCTGGGACAGGGGTGGCAGTTCTTC.

CDR3 protein: CASSISDPLSGNTIYF. Written as DNA, the CDR3 is TGTGCCAGCTCTATCAGCGATCCCCTCTCTGGAAACACCATATATTTT. The chain links TRBV18 to TRBJ1-3; D is unresolved. The CDR3 extends over 16 amino acids. Deletions cut 6 bases from V and 0 bases from J, with 15 bases between. CDR1 KGHSH and CDR2 LQKENI come from the germline V gene.

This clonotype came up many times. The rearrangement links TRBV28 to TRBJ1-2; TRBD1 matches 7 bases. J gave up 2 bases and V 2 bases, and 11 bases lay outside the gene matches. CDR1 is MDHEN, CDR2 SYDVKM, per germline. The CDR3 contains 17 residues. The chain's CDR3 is CASSLIAGGGRNYGYTF. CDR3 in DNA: TGTGCCAGCAGTTTAATCGCCGGAGGGGGCAGGAACTATGGCTACACCTTC.

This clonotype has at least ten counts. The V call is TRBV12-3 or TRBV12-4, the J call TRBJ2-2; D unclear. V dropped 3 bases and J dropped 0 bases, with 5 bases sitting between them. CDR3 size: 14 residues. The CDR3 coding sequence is TGTGCCAGCAGTTTTTGGGCGAACACCGGGGAGCTGTTTTTT. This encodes CASSFWANTGELFF.

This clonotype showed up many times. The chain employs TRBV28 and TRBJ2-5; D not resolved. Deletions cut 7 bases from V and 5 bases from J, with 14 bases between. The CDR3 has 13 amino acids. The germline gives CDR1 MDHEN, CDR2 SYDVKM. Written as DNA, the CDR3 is TGTGCCAGCACTCCCAGTGGCCCGGAGACCCAGTACTTC. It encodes CASTPSGPETQYF.

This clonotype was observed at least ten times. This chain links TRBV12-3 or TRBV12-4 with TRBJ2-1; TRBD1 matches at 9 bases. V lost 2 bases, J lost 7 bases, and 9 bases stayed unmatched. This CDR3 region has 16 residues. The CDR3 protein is CASSLRLGTGYNEQFF. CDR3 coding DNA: TGTGCCAGCAGTTTAAGGCTCGGGACAGGGTATAATGAGCAGTTCTTC.